This T cell receptor (beta chain) was sequenced during a study of PD-L1 blockade in urothelial cancer. Study summary: Of about 29 patients, twenty-five were males with bladder-origin urothelial cancer.

Clones were read by immunoSEQ multiplex PCR, and TCRdb kept only the in-frame ones, dropping some. This sample has about 120,000 clones, with 75% to 90% found just once. Time point defined: peripheral blood 6 weeks after treatment start. In the case of this clone: The antigen is undetermined.

Whole-study findings and limits: Expansion of tumor-associated blood clones at 3 weeks was greater in durable-benefit patients.

The CDR3 is 14 residues long. Germline loops: CDR1 SGDLS, CDR2 YYNGEE. The V gene end was trimmed by 4 bases and the J gene end by 5 bases; junction bases not matched to a gene: 3. The gene calls are TRBV9 and TRBJ1-4, with 9 nucleotides matching TRBD1. This TCR came from a man aged 55 to 69 with urothelial cancer. The sequences come from PBMCs, collected around atezolizumab (anti-PD-L1) treatment. The CDR3 sequence: CASSTGQGNEKLFF. The CDR3 DNA reads as TGTGCCAGCAGCACGGGACAGGGAAATGAAAAACTGTTTTTT.